Below, 16 T cell receptor beta chains from the same sample are listed, as sequenced in a study of PD-1 blockade in mismatch repair-deficient tumors. TCRdb keeps only in-frame clones here, not all; method: immunoSEQ multiplex PCR. The sample carries about 130,000 clones, about 90% recorded once. This specimen consisted of peripheral blood, obtained just over 70 weeks after starting pembrolizumab. All receptors come from an adult with mismatch repair-deficient cancer.

This chain uses TRBV11-2 with TRBJ2-2, with 10 positions matching TRBD1. Germline V gene data show CDR1 as SGHAT and CDR2 as FQNNGV. Trimming removed 5 bases from V and 5 bases from J; junction bases left unmatched: 14. The CDR3 is 18 residues long. For the CDR3, the DNA is TGTGCCAGCAGCCCGAGCGTCCGGGACAGGGGCGTTACCGGGGAGCTGTTTTTT. Translation: CASSPSVRDRGVTGELFF.

A note on this clone: One junction end disagrees with the germline gene, perhaps due to a read error. The chain is built from TRBV7-9 and TRBJ2-7, with D perhaps given as TRBD1 or TRBD2 (5 bases each). Looked up from germline, CDR1 is SEHNR and CDR2 is FQNEAQ (reference sequence). This CDR3 has 14 amino acids. As DNA, the CDR3 is TGTGCCAGCAGCTTAGCCTACGGGGACGGTGGGGTGCTCTTC. Translated: CASSLAYGDGGVLF.

The V gene is TRBV30, the J gene TRBJ2-3, with D perhaps matching TRBD1 or TRBD2 (5 bases each). The V and J ends lost 7 bases and 5 bases respectively, with 25 bases between them. The CDR3 consists of 16 residues. Germline CDR1 GTSNPN, CDR2 SVGIG (reference sequence). CDR3: CAFRSRRWGRLDTQYF. CDR3 nucleotides: TGTGCCTTCAGGTCCCGGCGGTGGGGGAGACTAGATACGCAGTATTTT.

The V call is TRBV7-9, the J call TRBJ2-7; weak D call: TRBD2 (6 bases). Trimming shortened V by 0 bases and J by 0 bases, and 9 bases separated the two germline ends. The V gene's germline CDR1 is SEHNR and CDR2 FQNEAQ (reference sequence). This CDR3 spans 15 amino acids. The CDR3 DNA sequence: TGTGCCAGCAGCTTAGCTCGGGGGAGCTCCTACGAGCAGTACTTC. Translating gives CASSLARGSSYEQYF.

V usage is TRBV18 and J usage is TRBJ2-5; tentative D call: TRBD2 (5 bases). This CDR3 contains 14 residues. V lost 2 bases to trimming and J lost 5 bases, with 12 bases between them. CDR1 and CDR2 (germline): KGHSH, LQKENI. The CDR3 DNA sequence: TGTGCCAGCTCACCAACGCCCGGGAAGGAGACCCAGTACTTC. Residues: CASSPTPGKETQYF.

CDR3 nucleotides: TGTGCCAGCACCAACGGGAGGGATTCCTACAATGAGCAGTTCTTC. Residues: CASTNGRDSYNEQFF. The genes are TRBV7-9 and TRBJ2-1, with 8 bases fitting TRBD2. CDR1 is SEHNR and CDR2 is FQNEAQ in the germline V gene (reference sequence). The CDR3 length is 15 residues. After removal of 7 bases from V and 1 base from J, the junction contained 6 bases not matched to a gene.

V usage is TRBV30 and J usage is TRBJ2-7; no clear D gene. V shed 0 bases and J shed 7 bases, with 19 bases lying between them. The CDR3 spans 15 residues. Germline lookup yields CDR1 GTSNPN and CDR2 SVGIG (reference sequence). The CDR3 loop reads CAWSVFWGTSEEQYF. In DNA form, the CDR3 reads TGTGCCTGGAGTGTCTTTTGGGGAACCTCGGAGGAGCAGTACTTC.

This clone was counted a single time. The chain uses TRBV27 and TRBJ1-5; D not resolved. Germline CDR1 MNHEY, CDR2 SMNVEV (reference sequence). V was shortened by 6 bases and J by 4 bases, with 10 bases between the two germline ends. The CDR3 has 13 residues. The DNA for the CDR3 is TGTGCCAGCAGAACCCGTGGGAATCAGCCCCAGCATTTT. Protein: CASRTRGNQPQHF.

The chain is built from TRBV11-2 and TRBJ2-7; D possibly corresponds to TRBD2 (6 bases). The length of the CDR3 is 14 residues. The germline V gene has CDR1 SGHAT and CDR2 FQNNGV. Between the trimmed V and J ends, which lost 5 bases and 3 bases, there was a span of 14 bases. In DNA form, the CDR3 reads TGTGCCAGCAGCCACGGCCAGGGACTCTACGAGCAGTACTTC. The encoded protein is CASSHGQGLYEQYF.

A remark on this clone: Germline is not matched at one junction end, which may reflect a read error. The chain employs TRBV13 and TRBJ2-2; tentatively, D is TRBD1 (6 bases). CDR3 size: 12 residues. Germline CDR1 is PRHDT and CDR2 is FYEKMQ (reference sequence). The DNA of the CDR3 is TGTGCCAGCAGCTCAGACCGACGGGACATACTTTTT. This translates into CASSSDRRDILF.

Comments on this clone: An end of the junction does not agree with germline; a read error may underlie this. V and J are TRBV7-7 and TRBJ2-7, with D uncertain. This CDR3 region has 14 residues. Germline assignment: CDR1 SSHAT and CDR2 FNYEAQ (reference sequence). CDR3 region: CASSLVGGFYEQYF. The DNA for the CDR3 is TGTGCTAGCAGCTTAGTGGGCGGATTCTACGAGCAGTACTTC.

The chain joins TRBV20-1 to TRBJ2-1; possibly TRBD1 or TRBD2 for D (5 bases each). The CDR3 extends over 11 amino acids. The germline V and J ends were trimmed by 3 bases and 15 bases, with 15 bases remaining between them. Germline CDR1 and CDR2: DFQATT and SNEGSKA (reference sequence). The CDR3 loop is CSASDSPGRFF. The CDR3 bases are TGCAGTGCTAGTGATAGCCCAGGGAGGTTCTTC.

The gene calls are TRBV19 and TRBJ1-5; D possibly corresponds to TRBD1 (5 bases). The germline V gene encodes CDR1 LNHDA and CDR2 SQIVND (reference sequence). V gave up 5 bases and J gave up 3 bases, with 17 bases separating them. The CDR3 sequence is 16 residues long. The CDR3 bases are TGTGCCAGTAGTTCCCCGACAGAAGGCCTCAATCAGCCCCAGCATTTT. This encodes CASSSPTEGLNQPQHF.

The rearrangement uses TRBV7-2 and TRBJ2-3, with D possibly being TRBD2 (6 bases). Per germline, CDR1 SGHTA and CDR2 FQGNSA. The CDR3 has 15 residues. With 1 base removed from V and 4 bases from J, the gap between germline ends came to 12 bases. The CDR3 DNA reads as TGTGCCAGCAGCTTAGGTCTAGCGTTTCCAGATACGCAGTATTTT. Its translation is CASSLGLAFPDTQYF.

The chain combines TRBV13 with TRBJ1-1; D unresolved. V was cut by 5 bases and J by 6 bases, with 10 bases left in between. This CDR3 contains 12 residues. CDR1 and CDR2 from the germline V gene are PRHDT and FYEKMQ (reference sequence). The DNA for the CDR3 is TGTGCCAGCAGCCAAGCTGGGGCTGAAGCTTTCTTT. This encodes CASSQAGAEAFF.

The rearrangement joins TRBV7-8 to TRBJ2-7; D possibly corresponds to TRBD1 (10 bases). Trimming removed 0 bases at V and 4 bases at J, with 28 bases between. Germline CDR1 reads SGHVS; CDR2 reads FQNEAQ. The CDR3 totals 20 residues. The CDR3 nucleotides are TGTGCCAGCAGCTTAGCTCTCGGACAGGGGGTGGGTAGCGGGAGATACGAGCAGTACTTC. It encodes CASSLALGQGVGSGRYEQYF.